The 31 T cell receptor beta chains listed next were all sequenced from one sample in a study of CD8 T cells in Susac syndrome. An input of about 0.5 to 1 ug of RNA was subjected to reverse transcription using random hexamers. TCRdb used MiXCR to reprocess the immunoSEQ multiplex PCR reads, holding one entry per CDR3 protein. The table includes around 190,000 distinct CDR3 sequences, roughly 94% detected once. Material for sequencing was CD4+ T cells from PBMCs. The source of these receptors is a human donor with Susac syndrome.

The chain employs TRBV2 and TRBJ2-5, with D perhaps matching TRBD1 (6 bases). CDR3 length: 14 amino acids. V was pared by 6 bases and J by 5 bases, with 16 bases between. Germline assignment: CDR1 SNHLY and CDR2 FYNNEI. CDR3 amino acids: CASRTGPRMETQYF. The CDR3 DNA reads as TGTGCCAGCAGAACAGGGCCGAGGATGGAGACCCAGTACTTC.

The CDR3 loop reads CASSLGGNNSPLHF. As DNA, the CDR3 is TGCGCCAGCAGCTTGGGCGGCAATAATTCACCCCTCCACTTT. This chain links TRBV5-1 with TRBJ1-6, with no clear D. The length of the CDR3 is 14 residues. Between the trimmed V and J ends, which lost 0 bases and 5 bases, there was a span of 6 bases. Germline lookup yields CDR1 SGHRS and CDR2 YFSETQ.

The chain couples TRBV15 to TRBJ1-4; 9 bases line up with TRBD1. This CDR3 region has 15 residues. Germline V gene lookup returns CDR1 LNHNV and CDR2 YYDKDF (reference sequence). V lost 3 bases and J lost 8; bases outside the gene matches: 7. CDR3 nucleotides: TGTGCCACCAGCAGGGACAGGGGAGTAGAAGAAAAACTGTTTTTT. Translated: CATSRDRGVEEKLFF.

This rearrangement joins TRBV30 to TRBJ2-7; D is perhaps TRBD2 (5 bases). Germline values: CDR1 GTSNPN, CDR2 SVGIG (reference sequence). The CDR3 covers 13 residues. The V end was cut by 2 bases, the J end by 2 bases, with 10 bases between. The CDR3 DNA sequence: TGTGCCTGGAGTACTGAGGGCGCCTACGAGCAGTACTTC. This encodes CAWSTEGAYEQYF.

J is TRBJ2-5 and V is TRBV27, with TRBD2 matching 13 bases. Trimming at V came to 5 bases and at J to 3 bases, leaving 6 bases not matched to a gene. The CDR3 totals 16 residues. Looked up from germline, CDR1 is MNHEY and CDR2 is SMNVEV (reference sequence). The CDR3 is CASSPRGTSGEETQYF. As DNA, the CDR3 is TGTGCCAGCAGTCCGCGAGGGACTAGCGGGGAAGAGACCCAGTACTTC.

V and J are TRBV7-9 and TRBJ2-2; 8 bases align to TRBD2. Germline lookup yields CDR1 SEHNR and CDR2 FQNEAQ (reference sequence). V lost 5 bases to trimming and J lost 4 bases; unmatched junction nucleotides: 6. There are 15 residues in the CDR3. This CDR3 is CASSPGGLITGELFF. For the CDR3, the DNA is TGTGCCAGCAGCCCGGGGGGGCTGATCACCGGGGAGCTGTTTTTT.

The CDR3 coding sequence is TGTGCCAGCAGCGTAGGGACAGCAGTGAACACTGAAGCTTTCTTT. Translating gives CASSVGTAVNTEAFF. The genes are TRBV9 and TRBJ1-1; possible D gene TRBD1, 6 bases. Trimming removed 0 bases from V and 0 bases from J, with 9 bases in between. The V gene's germline CDR1 is SGDLS and CDR2 YYNGEE. This CDR3 has 15 amino acids. Complete variable domain (other parts from reference TRBV9 and TRBJ1-1): DSGVTQTPKHLITATGQRVTLRCSPRSGDLSVYWYQQSLDQGLQFLIQYYNGEERAKGNILERFSAQQFPDLHSELNLSSLELGDSALYFCASSVGTAVNTEAFFGQGTRLTVV.

The V call is TRBV9, the J call TRBJ2-5; the match to TRBD2 covers 10 bases. The CDR3 loop spans 20 amino acids. With 0 bases clipped from V and 5 bases from J, the junction kept 19 bases outside the gene matches. CDR1 and CDR2 (germline): SGDLS, YYNGEE. The CDR3 DNA reads TGTGCCAGCAGCGTAGACCCCCCTAGCGGGGGACGATCTGGTCTGGAGACCCAGTACTTC. It is translated as CASSVDPPSGGRSGLETQYF.

This chain links TRBV30 with TRBJ2-2; 7 bases are shared with TRBD1. The trim removed 5 bases at V and 5 bases at J, leaving 11 bases unmatched. In germline, CDR1 is GTSNPN, CDR2 SVGIG (reference sequence). This CDR3 contains 15 residues. The CDR3 region is CAWRPGQTITGELFF. The DNA for the CDR3 is TGTGCCTGGCGACCGGGACAGACAATTACCGGGGAGCTGTTTTTT.

The table lists this clonotype with a count of one. The chain uses TRBV5-1 and TRBJ1-5; D gene unclear. This CDR3 is 15 amino acids long. Between the trimmed V and J ends, which lost 4 bases and 0 bases, there was a span of 11 bases. Looked up from germline, CDR1 is SGHRS and CDR2 is YFSETQ. The CDR3 loop reads CASSPGHLSNQPQHF. The CDR3 nucleotides read TGCGCCAGCAGCCCCGGGCACCTTAGCAATCAGCCCCAGCATTTT.

V usage is TRBV7-9 and J usage is TRBJ2-7; 10 bases agree with TRBD1. Trimming at V came to 2 bases and at J to 0 bases, leaving 7 bases not matched to a gene. The length of the CDR3 is 17 residues. CDR1 and CDR2 (germline): SEHNR, FQNEAQ (reference sequence). Written as DNA, the CDR3 is TGTGCCAGCAGCTTAAGGTATTGGGACAGGGGCTCCTACGAGCAGTACTTC. Its translation: CASSLRYWDRGSYEQYF.

This clonotype came up once. The chain is built from TRBV12-3 or TRBV12-4 and TRBJ1-5, with 8 bases aligning to TRBD1. This CDR3 is built from 15 residues. The V gene end was trimmed by 3 bases and the J gene end by 6 bases; junction bases not matched to a gene: 7. In DNA form, the CDR3 reads TGTGCCAGCAGTTTGTCAGGGGGCTTTGGTCAGCCCCAGCATTTT. Protein sequence: CASSLSGGFGQPQHF.

The chain is built from TRBV6-1 and TRBJ1-2, with 7 bases identical to TRBD1. Germline CDR1 is MNHNS and CDR2 is SASEGT. CDR3 length: 15 amino acids. The V gene end was trimmed by 5 bases and the J gene end by 4 bases; junction bases not matched to a gene: 10. This CDR3 reads CASSNGQAALYGYTF. CDR3 sequence (DNA): TGTGCCAGCAGTAACGGACAGGCAGCTCTCTATGGCTACACCTTC.

CDR3 sequence (DNA): TGCGCCAGCAGACCAGATAGAGATACGCAGTATTTT. As protein: CASRPDRDTQYF. The rearrangement links TRBV5-1 to TRBJ2-3, with D unclear. Germline CDR1 and CDR2: SGHRS and YFSETQ. With 5 bases removed from V and 5 bases from J, the gap between germline ends came to 9 bases. This CDR3 spans 12 amino acids.

The rearrangement joins TRBV19 to TRBJ1-2; TRBD1 is a possible D gene (5 bases). V lost 10 bases to trimming and J lost 4 bases, with 13 bases between them. This CDR3 is built from 12 residues. In germline, CDR1 is LNHDA, CDR2 SQIVND (reference sequence). This CDR3 reads CATTDTVYGYTF. CDR3 DNA: TGTGCCACCACGGACACGGTCTATGGCTACACCTTC.

The V and J genes are TRBV5-4 and TRBJ2-5; D not certain. The germline V gene has CDR1 SGHNT and CDR2 YYREEE (reference sequence). Trimming pared 0 bases from V and 1 base from J, leaving 10 bases between. The CDR3 length is 15 residues. The CDR3 DNA reads as TGTGCCAGCAGCTTGGTCACTTCGGGCCAAGAGACCCAGTACTTC. This sequence encodes CASSLVTSGQETQYF.

This rearrangement joins TRBV6-5 to TRBJ1-5; D is undetermined. CDR1 is MNHEY and CDR2 is SVGAGI in the germline V gene. V gave up 6 bases and J gave up 5 bases, with 14 bases separating them. The CDR3 length is 14 residues. CDR3 coding DNA: TGTGCCAGCAGCTACAAGGCAGGAGATCAGCCCCAGCATTTT. It translates to CASSYKAGDQPQHF.

The rearrangement uses TRBV6-5 and TRBJ1-1; tentative D call: TRBD1 (5 bases). This CDR3 is 17 amino acids long. CDR1 and CDR2 from the germline V gene are MNHEY and SVGAGI. V was clipped by 2 bases and J by 0 bases, with 16 bases between them. DNA of the CDR3: TGTGCCAGCAGTTACCTCCCAGGACAACGAATGAACACTGAAGCTTTCTTT. Translating it yields CASSYLPGQRMNTEAFF.

This chain uses TRBV29-1 with TRBJ1-2; D not certain. The CDR3 runs to 12 residues. Germline lookup yields CDR1 SQVTM and CDR2 ANQGSEA. The V end lost 6 bases, the J end lost 8 bases, and 16 bases lay between the germline ends. The CDR3 is CSVAYSLAGYTF. The CDR3 bases are TGCAGCGTCGCCTACAGCCTCGCGGGCTACACCTTC.

The sample holds one count of this clonotype. This chain uses TRBV19 with TRBJ1-1; D uncertain. Trimming removed 6 bases from V and 0 bases from J, with 8 bases in between. CDR1 and CDR2 (germline): LNHDA, SQIVND (reference sequence). This CDR3 is built from 13 residues. This chain's CDR3 is CASRGPLNTEAFF. Here the CDR3 DNA reads TGTGCCAGTAGAGGACCGCTGAACACTGAAGCTTTCTTT.

The chain uses TRBV2 and TRBJ1-1; D is uncertain. This CDR3 comprises 14 residues. Trimming took 8 bases from V and 1 from J, leaving 14 bases between them. Germline V CDR1 and CDR2: SNHLY, FYNNEI. CDR3 sequence (DNA): TGTGCCAGCCGGGTTGAAGGGAAGAACACTGAAGCTTTCTTT. It yields the protein CASRVEGKNTEAFF.

The chain links TRBV5-1 to TRBJ1-2; 9 bases are a match to TRBD1. Germline V gives CDR1 SGHRS, CDR2 YFSETQ. The V gene end was trimmed by 0 bases and the J gene end by 4 bases; junction bases not matched to a gene: 4. This CDR3 has 15 amino acids. Here the CDR3 DNA reads TGCGCCAGCAGCTTGGGGACAGGGGAGGCCTATGGCTACACCTTC. The encoded protein is CASSLGTGEAYGYTF.

The gene calls are TRBV5-6 and TRBJ2-7; 11 nucleotides agree with TRBD2. Trimming at V came to 2 bases and at J to 4 bases, leaving 5 bases not matched to a gene. CDR3 length equals 15 residues. CDR1 is SGHDT and CDR2 is YYEEEE in the germline V gene. CDR3 protein: CASSLLSGGAYEQYF. The DNA for the CDR3 is TGTGCCAGCAGCTTACTTAGCGGGGGGGCTTACGAGCAGTACTTC.

The chain is built from TRBV25-1 and TRBJ2-7; D possibly corresponds to TRBD1 (6 bases). The CDR3 extends over 13 amino acids. The V end lost 3 bases, the J end lost 3 bases, and 9 bases lay between the germline ends. The germline gives CDR1 MGHDK, CDR2 SYGVNS. The CDR3 nucleotides read TGTGCCAGCAGTGAGGGGGCAATCTACGAGCAGTACTTC. Its translation: CASSEGAIYEQYF.

This chain joins TRBV9 and TRBJ1-2; no definite D call. V was shortened by 0 bases and J by 4 bases, with 7 bases between the two germline ends. Looked up from germline, CDR1 is SGDLS and CDR2 is YYNGEE. This CDR3 region has 13 residues. CDR3 region: CASSVESGYGYTF. CDR3 sequence (DNA): TGTGCCAGCAGCGTAGAATCCGGCTATGGCTACACCTTC.

V gene TRBV18 combines with J gene TRBJ1-2, with D maybe TRBD1 (6 bases). Germline loops: CDR1 KGHSH, CDR2 LQKENI. V gave up 3 bases and J gave up 3 bases, with 14 bases separating them. CDR3 length: 15 amino acids. The CDR3 here is CASSPIQGRDYGYTF. CDR3 sequence (DNA): TGTGCCAGCTCACCCATACAGGGTCGGGACTATGGCTACACCTTC.

The chain is built from TRBV12-3 or TRBV12-4 and TRBJ1-2, with TRBD1 identical over 10 bases. The V and J ends lost 3 bases and 5 bases, in that order; junction bases with no gene match: 3. The CDR3 has 14 residues. CDR3 in DNA: TGTGCCAGCAGTTTCGACAGGGGGCCTTATGGCTACACCTTC. Amino acids: CASSFDRGPYGYTF.

The chain recombines TRBV24-1 with TRBJ2-3; D uncertain. Germline loops: CDR1 KGHDR, CDR2 SFDVKD. V dropped 5 bases and J dropped 3 bases, with 5 bases sitting between them. The CDR3 contains 12 residues. The CDR3 reads CATSGETDTQYF. In DNA, the CDR3 is TGTGCCACCAGTGGAGAAACAGATACGCAGTATTTT.

This chain uses TRBV20-1 with TRBJ1-3, with 7 bases matching TRBD1. The CDR3 spans 14 residues. The germline V gene encodes CDR1 DFQATT and CDR2 SNEGSKA (reference sequence). V shed 5 bases, J shed 0 bases, and the junction held 4 bases outside the gene matches. CDR3 residues: CSAEQGRSGNTIYF. CDR3 coding DNA: TGCAGTGCTGAACAGGGGCGCTCTGGAAACACCATATATTTT.

The chain joins TRBV10-3 to TRBJ2-7; perhaps TRBD2 as D (5 bases). CDR1 is ENHRY, CDR2 SYGVKD, per germline. V was cut by 7 bases and J by 3 bases, with 13 bases left in between. CDR3 length: 13 residues. The CDR3 sequence is CAITPAEDYEQYF. The CDR3 nucleotides are TGTGCCATCACACCAGCGGAAGACTACGAGCAGTACTTC.

V usage is TRBV15 and J usage is TRBJ1-2; no clear D gene. Trimming took 5 bases from V and 2 from J, leaving 6 bases between them. CDR1 and CDR2 (germline): LNHNV, YYDKDF (reference sequence). The CDR3 length is 12 residues. Written as DNA, the CDR3 is TGTGCCACCAGCGGCAGCAACTATGGCTACACCTTC. Protein sequence: CATSGSNYGYTF.